Sequencing of this TCR beta chain was carried out in a study of T cell responses to AZD1222 COVID-19 vaccine. Study-wide findings and caveats: Samples come after the peak T cell response, not at day 14. Clonal diversity may have been underestimated in mostly white British donors.

Only in-frame clones appear in the TCRdb table, and some are missing; sequencing was by immunoSEQ multiplex PCR. The sample records about 120,000 clones, about 88% being singletons. The CDR3 length is 11 residues. Germline-derived CDR1 and CDR2 are ENHRY and SYGVKD. Notes on this clone: The antigen is unknown. The junction differs from germline at one of its ends, possibly a read error.

The rearrangement joins TRBV10-3 to TRBJ2-7; D might be TRBD2 (6 bases). This TCR came from an adult in good health. Sequenced here: peripheral blood, sampled on day 0 of AZD1222 vaccination. The CDR3 spells CATSLASEQYF. Written as DNA, the CDR3 is TGTGCCACCAGTCTAGCGTCAGAGCAGTACTTC.